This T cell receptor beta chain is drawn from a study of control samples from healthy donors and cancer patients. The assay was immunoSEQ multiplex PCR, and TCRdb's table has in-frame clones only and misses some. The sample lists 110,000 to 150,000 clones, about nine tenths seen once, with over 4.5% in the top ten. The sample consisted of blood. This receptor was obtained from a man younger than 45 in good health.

The CDR3 DNA reads TGCGCCAGCAGCTTGGACGGGCCGGTAGATACGCAGTATTTT. This gives the protein CASSLDGPVDTQYF. The gene calls are TRBV5-1 and TRBJ2-3; no firm D call. The CDR3 contains 14 residues. CDR1 is SGHRS, CDR2 YFSETQ, per germline. V was trimmed by 0 bases and J by 5 bases, leaving 10 bases between them.